This T cell receptor (beta chain) was observed in a study of blood T cell repertoires in COVID-19. The wider study: T cells, B-cell-depleted T cells, or PBMCs provided the cDNA or gDNA that served as material.

In the original analysis: Researchers report that nucleated cell counts were estimated from reference gene primer amplification. Sequenced by immunoSEQ multiplex PCR; TCRdb stores in-frame clones only, minus some. The DNA was the basis for D and trimming; V, J and clone size are from that table. The sample includes roughly 160,000 clones, approximately 90% of them seen just once. This clonotype was sampled from a woman in her sixties or seventies who had recovered from COVID-19. Sequences were obtained from peripheral blood.

DNA for the CDR3: TGTGCCAGCAGCCGGAGCGCCTACGAGCAGTACTTC. This sequence encodes CASSRSAYEQYF. The V gene is TRBV7-2, the J gene TRBJ2-7; D uncertain. CDR3 size: 12 residues. The germline CDR1 and CDR2 sequences are SGHTA and FQGNSA. V was cut by 5 bases and J by 2 bases, with 7 bases left in between.